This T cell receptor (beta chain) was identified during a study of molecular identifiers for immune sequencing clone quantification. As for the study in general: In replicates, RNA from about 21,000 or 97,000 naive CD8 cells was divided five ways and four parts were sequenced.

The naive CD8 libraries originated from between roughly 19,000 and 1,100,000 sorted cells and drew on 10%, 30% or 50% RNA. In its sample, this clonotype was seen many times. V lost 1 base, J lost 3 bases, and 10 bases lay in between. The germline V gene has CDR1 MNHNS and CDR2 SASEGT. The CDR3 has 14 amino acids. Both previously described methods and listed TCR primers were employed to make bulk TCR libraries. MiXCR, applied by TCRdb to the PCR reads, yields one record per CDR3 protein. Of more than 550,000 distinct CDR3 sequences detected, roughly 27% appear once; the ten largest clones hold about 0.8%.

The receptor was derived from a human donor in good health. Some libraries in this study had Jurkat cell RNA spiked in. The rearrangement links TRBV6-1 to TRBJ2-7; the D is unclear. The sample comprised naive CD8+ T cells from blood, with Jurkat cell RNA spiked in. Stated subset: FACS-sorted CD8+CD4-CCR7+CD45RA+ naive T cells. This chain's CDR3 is CASSEETVFYEQYF. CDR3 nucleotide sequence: TGTGCCAGCAGTGAAGAAACGGTGTTCTACGAGCAGTACTTC.